The rows below give T cell receptor beta chains drawn from one sample of a study of blood T cell repertoires in COVID-19. Only in-frame clones appear in the TCRdb table, and some are missing; sequencing was by immunoSEQ multiplex PCR. The sample contains 390,000 or so clones, 80% to 90% of which appear only once. Sample: PBMCs or T cells enriched from blood (not recorded which). The receptors come from a man aged 18 to 35 who had recovered from COVID-19. Each CDR3 is given with its conserved first and last residue. D genes are given only for firm matches. Rows give clone size only sometimes, using once, few, many, or a class for an expanded clone.

clone_size	v_call	j_call	d_call	cdr3_aa	cdr3_nt
NA	TRBV7-3	TRBJ2-5	TRBD2	CASSLLGGETQYF	TGTGCCAGCAGCTTGTTGGGGGGGGAGACCCAGTACTTC
NA	TRBV9	TRBJ1-4	TRBD1	CASSVGQGATNEKLFF	TGTGCCAGCAGCGTAGGTCAGGGGGCGACTAATGAAAAACTGTTTTTT
few	TRBV24-1	TRBJ2-7	TRBD2	CAPTSGRREQYF	TGTGCCCCGACTAGCGGGAGACGCGAGCAGTACTTC
NA	TRBV25-1	TRBJ2-1	NA	CASSDAGLKDEQFF	TGTGCCAGCAGTGACGCTGGACTGAAAGATGAGCAGTTCTTC
NA	TRBV7-2	TRBJ1-1	NA	CASSLVGVGAFF	TGTGCCAGCAGCTTAGTAGGGGTCGGGGCTTTCTTT
once	TRBV9	TRBJ2-5	NA	CASSVGLAVPQETQYF	TGTGCCAGCAGCGTAGGGTTAGCGGTCCCTCAAGAGACCCAGTACTTC
NA	TRBV29-1	TRBJ2-7	TRBD1	CSVEYQGAREQYF	TGCAGCGTTGAATATCAGGGGGCGCGAGAGCAGTACTTC
NA	TRBV9	TRBJ1-1	NA	CASSVAARGNTEAFF	TGTGCCAGCAGCGTAGCGGCCAGGGGGAACACTGAAGCTTTCTTT
NA	TRBV28	TRBJ2-3	NA	CASSLTGGFDTQYF	TGTGCCAGCAGCCTTACTGGGGGCTTCGATACGCAGTATTTT
NA	TRBV6-5	TRBJ1-1	NA	CASSYSGSGREAFF	TGTGCCAGCAGTTACTCGGGTTCAGGCAGAGAAGCTTTCTTT
NA	TRBV18	TRBJ1-1	NA	CASSPLRNEAEAFF	TGTGCCAGCTCACCACTCAGAAATGAGGCTGAAGCTTTCTTT
NA	TRBV24-1	TRBJ1-1	TRBD1	CATTEQGSEAFF	TGTGCCACCACCGAACAGGGGTCTGAAGCTTTCTTT
NA	TRBV29-1	TRBJ1-1	TRBD1	CSGHNRGDEAFF	TGCAGCGGACACAACAGGGGGGATGAAGCTTTCTTT
NA	TRBV19	TRBJ2-1	NA	CASSRRGNSDNEQFF	TGTGCCAGTAGTCGGAGGGGAAACTCCGACAATGAGCAGTTCTTC
NA	TRBV28	TRBJ2-4	NA	CASGLGHTLNKNIQYF	TGTGCCAGCGGGCTGGGCCACACTTTAAACAAAAACATTCAGTACTTC
NA	TRBV20-1	TRBJ1-1	NA	CSAGNTEAFF	TGCAGTGCCGGTAACACTGAAGCTTTCTTT
NA	TRBV29-1	TRBJ2-1	NA	CSVEPSYNEQFF	TGCAGCGTTGAACCATCCTACAATGAGCAGTTCTTC
NA	TRBV3-1/TRBV3-2	TRBJ1-4	NA	CASSPRGGRGEKLFF	TGTGCCAGCAGCCCGCGGGGGGGGCGAGGTGAAAAACTGTTTTTT
few	TRBV27	TRBJ2-1	TRBD2	CASSFSSGQHNEQFF	TGTGCCAGCAGTTTTTCTAGCGGGCAGCACAATGAGCAGTTCTTC
NA	TRBV28	TRBJ2-1	NA	CASSPRNEQFF	TGTGCCAGCAGTCCACGGAATGAGCAGTTCTTC
NA	TRBV18	TRBJ1-5	NA	CASSPTGNQPQHF	TGTGCCAGCTCACCAACGGGCAATCAGCCCCAGCATTTT
few	TRBV28	TRBJ1-2	TRBD1	CASSPGQGANYGYTF	TGTGCCAGCAGCCCCGGACAGGGAGCTAACTATGGCTACACCTTC
NA	TRBV7-8	TRBJ2-7	TRBD2	CASSLEGTRGSYEQYF	TGTGCCAGCAGCTTAGAAGGGACTAGGGGCTCCTACGAGCAGTACTTC
NA	TRBV5-1	TRBJ1-4	NA	CASSPTERQNEKLFF	TGCGCCAGCAGCCCGACGGAGAGACAGAATGAAAAACTGTTTTTT
NA	TRBV5-8	TRBJ2-7	TRBD1	CASSLTGTGSYEQYF	TGTGCCAGCAGCTTGACCGGGACAGGGAGCTACGAGCAGTACTTC
NA	TRBV30	TRBJ2-3	TRBD1	CAWSSQGTVSTDTQYF	TGTGCCTGGAGTTCCCAAGGGACAGTTAGCACAGATACGCAGTATTTT
NA	TRBV10-3	TRBJ2-1	NA	CAISGGRDEQFF	TGTGCCATCAGTGGGGGCCGGGATGAGCAGTTCTTC
NA	TRBV29-1	TRBJ1-1	TRBD1	CSVWDRGSGTEAFF	TGCAGCGTTTGGGACAGGGGGTCGGGGACTGAAGCTTTCTTT
NA	TRBV7-6	TRBJ2-5	NA	CASSPRQRETQYF	TGTGCCAGCAGCCCCAGACAAAGAGAGACCCAGTACTTC
NA	TRBV18	TRBJ2-1	NA	CASSPSAGNEQFF	TGTGCCAGCTCACCAAGCGCTGGTAATGAGCAGTTCTTC
NA	TRBV30	TRBJ2-1	TRBD2	CAWHEAGVEQFF	TGTGCCTGGCATGAGGCGGGAGTTGAGCAGTTCTTC
NA	TRBV27	TRBJ1-1	NA	CASSLLWTAMNTEAFF	TGTGCCAGCAGTCTTCTTTGGACAGCTATGAACACTGAAGCTTTCTTT
NA	TRBV5-1	TRBJ1-4	NA	CASSSTYSATNEKLFF	TGCGCCAGCAGCTCAACCTACAGTGCAACTAATGAAAAACTGTTTTTT
NA	TRBV6-5	TRBJ1-6	TRBD1	CASSYGSGGTSPLHF	TGTGCCAGCAGTTATGGTTCAGGGGGCACTTCACCCCTCCACTTT
NA	TRBV9	TRBJ2-3	TRBD1	CASSVEGATDTQYF	TGTGCCAGCAGCGTTGAGGGGGCGACAGATACGCAGTATTTT
NA	TRBV28	TRBJ1-2	TRBD1	CASSRDRGRDYGYTF	TGTGCCAGCAGTCGCGACAGGGGGCGCGACTATGGCTACACCTTC
many	TRBV9	TRBJ1-1	NA	CASSVGGSTNTEAFF	TGTGCCAGCAGCGTAGGGGGCAGTACGAACACTGAAGCTTTCTTT
NA	TRBV19	TRBJ2-3	TRBD1	CASSTDRGASTDTQYF	TGTGCCAGTAGTACAGACAGGGGAGCTAGCACAGATACGCAGTATTTT
NA	TRBV5-1	TRBJ2-5	TRBD1	CASRPTTTGTETQYF	TGCGCCAGCAGACCTACTACGACAGGGACGGAGACCCAGTACTTC